The 24 T cell receptor beta chains below all came from one sample that was sequenced in a study of blood T cells in healthy people across ages. Using a J-beta primer mix together with a sample-barcoded 5' primer, a second PCR was run for roughly 6 to 12 cycles. Using its own MiXCR run on the 5' RACE reads, TCRdb lists one record per CDR3 protein. The sample records about 650,000 distinct CDR3 sequences, 52% being singletons. The sample taken for sequencing was blood. The receptors stem from a woman of 80 years or more in good health.

V and J are TRBV9 and TRBJ2-2; D uncertain. Germline CDR1 is SGDLS and CDR2 is YYNGEE. CDR3 length: 16 amino acids. V was shortened by 4 bases and J by 5 bases, with 18 bases between the two germline ends. In DNA, the CDR3 is TGTGCCAGCAGCCCCAAAGCTAGAGTGGATACCGGGGAGCTGTTTTTT. The encoded protein is CASSPKARVDTGELFF.

As DNA, the CDR3 is TGTGCCACCAGCAGAGTGCTAGCGGGCCTCCCAGATACGCAGTATTTT. Amino acid sequence: CATSRVLAGLPDTQYF. The V gene is TRBV15, the J gene TRBJ2-3; 8 bases agree with TRBD2. The V gene end was trimmed by 1 base and the J gene end by 4 bases; junction bases not matched to a gene: 7. This CDR3 spans 16 amino acids. Per the germline V gene, CDR1 is LNHNV and CDR2 is YYDKDF (reference sequence).

V gene TRBV3-1 combines with J gene TRBJ2-7, with TRBD2 matching over 9 bases. CDR3 size: 15 residues. Losses at the gene ends were 4 bases for V and 2 bases for J; bases not matched to a gene: 6. From germline, CDR1 is LGHDT and CDR2 YNNKEL (reference sequence). CDR3 sequence reads: CASSPVAGVTYEQYF. DNA for the CDR3: TGTGCCAGCAGCCCGGTAGCGGGAGTGACCTACGAGCAGTACTTC.

This clonotype was counted at least ten times. The chain couples TRBV4-2 to TRBJ2-3; D gene ambiguous. CDR1 and CDR2 (germline): LGHNA, YNFKEQ. The CDR3 runs to 14 residues. V lost 2 bases, J lost 4 bases, and 10 bases lay in between. CDR3 sequence reads: CASSQRFGSDTQYF. The CDR3 DNA reads TGTGCCAGCAGCCAAAGGTTTGGGTCAGATACGCAGTATTTT.

This clonotype appeared many times. The chain joins TRBV27 to TRBJ2-1; tentative D call: TRBD1 (6 bases). The V gene lost 4 bases and the J gene lost 5 bases, with 9 bases spanning the gap. Germline loops: CDR1 MNHEY, CDR2 SMNVEV (reference sequence). The CDR3 length is 13 residues. The CDR3, as DNA: TGTGCCAGCAGTTCCAGGGGAAACAATGAGCAGTTCTTC. It translates to CASSSRGNNEQFF.

The chain recombines TRBV2 with TRBJ2-1; TRBD2 matches 11 bases. The CDR3 spans 15 residues. The germline V gene encodes CDR1 SNHLY and CDR2 FYNNEI. Trimming at V came to 3 bases and at J to 8 bases, leaving 6 bases not matched to a gene. The CDR3 region is CASSDMTSGTYEQFF. The DNA for the CDR3 is TGTGCCAGCAGTGATATGACTAGCGGGACGTATGAGCAGTTCTTC.

This clonotype was seen a few times. J is TRBJ1-6 and V is TRBV5-1; D unclear. Trimming cost V 4 bases and J 10 bases, with 15 bases left between them. CDR1 and CDR2 (germline): SGHRS, YFSETQ. This CDR3 region has 14 residues. The CDR3: CASSVSDLKSPLHF. The CDR3 nucleotides are TGCGCCAGCAGCGTGAGCGACCTTAAATCACCCCTCCACTTT.

This sequence joins TRBV12-3 or TRBV12-4 and TRBJ2-7, with D maybe TRBD1 (5 bases). The CDR3 runs 13 residues. With 4 bases removed from V and 1 base from J, the gap between germline ends came to 8 bases. CDR3 sequence (DNA): TGTGCCAGCAGTTGGGGCAGGTCCTACGAGCAGTACTTC. Protein: CASSWGRSYEQYF.

V gene TRBV20-1 combines with J gene TRBJ2-1; 10 bases align to TRBD2. CDR3 size: 13 residues. J was trimmed by 4 bases and V by 8 bases; bases with no gene match: 5. Per the germline V gene, CDR1 is DFQATT and CDR2 is SNEGSKA (reference sequence). The CDR3 spells CSTGLAAYNEQFF. DNA of the CDR3: TGCAGTACTGGACTAGCGGCTTACAATGAGCAGTTCTTC.

Concerning this clonotype: A clone one base away is much larger, so this may be a read error. V usage is TRBV29-1 and J usage is TRBJ2-1; D may match TRBD1 or TRBD2 (5 bases each). CDR1 is SQVTM, CDR2 ANQGSEA, per germline. This CDR3 contains 12 residues. Trimming took 4 bases from V and 10 from J, leaving 14 bases between them. Here the CDR3 reads CSVVCGDGEQFF. CDR3 DNA sequence: TGCAGCGTTGTATGTGGGGACGGGGAGCAGTTCTTC.

This clonotype was seen many times. The J gene is TRBJ2-2, the V gene TRBV6-6; TRBD2 matches 10 bases. Germline loops: CDR1 MNHNY, CDR2 SVGAGI (reference sequence). The CDR3 totals 14 residues. With 7 bases clipped from V and 8 bases from J, the junction kept 7 bases outside the gene matches. The CDR3 loop is CASTGLASPGELFF. The CDR3 bases are TGTGCCAGCACGGGACTAGCGTCCCCGGGGGAGCTGTTTTTT.

V gene TRBV27 combines with J gene TRBJ2-3, with 9 positions matching TRBD2. V shed 1 base and J 3 bases; nucleotides not matched to a gene: 5. The CDR3 is 16 amino acids. Germline lookup yields CDR1 MNHEY and CDR2 SMNVEV (reference sequence). Here the CDR3 reads CASSLLAGVRTDTQYF. The CDR3, as DNA: TGTGCCAGCAGTTTATTAGCGGGGGTTAGGACAGATACGCAGTATTTT.

The chain couples TRBV20-1 to TRBJ2-3; D possibly corresponds to TRBD1 (6 bases). The CDR3 is 15 residues long. Germline V gives CDR1 DFQATT, CDR2 SNEGSKA (reference sequence). The germline V and J ends were trimmed by 3 bases and 0 bases, with 13 bases remaining between them. CDR3 in DNA: TGCAGTGCTAGGGAAGGGACATTTAGCACAGATACGCAGTATTTT. It is translated as CSAREGTFSTDTQYF.

The V gene is TRBV12-3 or TRBV12-4, the J gene TRBJ2-1; maybe TRBD2 (6 bases). Deletions cut 1 base from V and 3 bases from J, with 13 bases between. The CDR3 is 16 amino acids. The CDR3 DNA reads TGTGCCAGCAGTTTAGGGGCAGGGAGGCTCTACAATGAGCAGTTCTTC. It translates to CASSLGAGRLYNEQFF.

With regard to this clonotype: A much larger clone is a single base away; this may be a read error. In nucleotides, the CDR3 is TGCGCCAGCGGCCCATTAACCGGGTCGGGAAGCTACAATGAGCAGTTCTTC. Translated: CASGPLTGSGSYNEQFF. The J gene is TRBJ2-1, the V gene TRBV5-1, with a tentative D call TRBD2 (5 bases). Germline V CDR1 and CDR2: SGHRS, YFSETQ. Trimming removed 7 bases at V and 3 bases at J, with 23 bases between. The CDR3 runs to 17 residues.

This chain uses TRBV7-2 with TRBJ1-5; TRBD1 is a possible D gene (6 bases). The CDR3 totals 16 residues. The germline gives CDR1 SGHTA, CDR2 FQGNSA. Trimming took 1 base from V and 1 from J, leaving 11 bases between them. The CDR3 nucleotides read TGTGCCAGCAGCTTAGGGTCGGGGGCGAGCAATCAGCCCCAGCATTTT. Protein product: CASSLGSGASNQPQHF. The complete variable domain, with remaining parts taken from reference TRBV7-2 and TRBJ1-5, reads GAGVSQSPSNKVTEKGKDVELRCDPISGHTALYWYRQSLGQGLEFLIYFQGNSAPDKSGLPSDRFSAERTGGSVSTLTIQRTQQEDSAVYLCASSLGSGASNQPQHFGDGTRLSIL.

The chain combines TRBV20-1 with TRBJ1-4, with D possibly being TRBD1 (6 bases). Trimming pared 6 bases from V and 7 bases from J, leaving 15 bases between. The germline V gene encodes CDR1 DFQATT and CDR2 SNEGSKA (reference sequence). This CDR3 spans 13 amino acids. The CDR3 nucleotides are TGCAGTGCGAGGGGGGGGCGCGGTGAAAAACTGTTTTTT. Amino acid sequence: CSARGGRGEKLFF.

In this sample, this clonotype turned up many times. The chain joins TRBV5-1 to TRBJ2-1; TRBD2 is a possible D gene (7 bases). CDR3 length equals 16 residues. Per germline, CDR1 SGHRS and CDR2 YFSETQ. V was trimmed by 6 bases and J by 0 bases, leaving 16 bases between them. CDR3: CASTPDAGASYNEQFF. Written as DNA, the CDR3 is TGCGCCAGCACCCCGGACGCGGGGGCCTCCTACAATGAGCAGTTCTTC. Variable domain in full (rest from reference TRBV5-1 and TRBJ2-1): KAGVTQTPRYLIKTRGQQVTLSCSPISGHRSVSWYQQTPGQGLQFLFEYFSETQRNKGNFPGRFSGRQFSNSRSEMNVSTLELGDSALYLCASTPDAGASYNEQFFGPGTRLTVL.

This chain links TRBV6-6 with TRBJ1-1; D not certain. CDR3 size: 11 residues. Germline V gene lookup returns CDR1 MNHNY and CDR2 SVGAGI (reference sequence). Trimming removed 11 bases at V and 0 bases at J, with 7 bases between. CDR3 loop: CAALVNTEAFF. The CDR3 DNA sequence: TGTGCCGCTCTGGTGAACACTGAAGCTTTCTTT.

This clonotype was detected many times. The CDR3 loop is CASSNQGGGGYTF. DNA of the CDR3: TGTGCCAGCAGTAACCAGGGGGGAGGAGGCTACACCTTC. This chain links TRBV25-1 with TRBJ1-2, with 7 bases fitting TRBD1. Germline V lookup: CDR1 MGHDK, CDR2 SYGVNS. The CDR3 totals 13 residues. V was pared by 5 bases and J by 8 bases, with 8 bases of the junction left unmatched.

The V and J genes are TRBV29-1 and TRBJ2-5; 14 positions agree with TRBD2. The CDR3 is 12 residues long. Germline V CDR1 and CDR2: SQVTM, ANQGSEA. The CDR3 region has the DNA TGCACGGGACTAGCGGGAGACAATGAGCAGTACTTC. Its protein product is CTGLAGDNEQYF.

The chain uses TRBV20-1 and TRBJ1-2; 11 bases map to TRBD1. The CDR3 runs 13 residues. V shed 3 bases and J 6 bases; nucleotides not matched to a gene: 3. Germline V gene data show CDR1 as DFQATT and CDR2 as SNEGSKA (reference sequence). CDR3 DNA sequence: TGCAGTGCTAGCGGGACAGGGGGTAATGGCTACACCTTC. Its protein product is CSASGTGGNGYTF.

This clonotype was seen many times. The chain links TRBV10-3 to TRBJ2-1; perhaps D is TRBD1 or TRBD2 (5 bases each). This CDR3 has 13 amino acids. Germline CDR1 reads ENHRY; CDR2 reads SYGVKD. V was clipped by 4 bases and J by 9 bases, with 13 bases between them. The CDR3 sequence is CAISALGAGEQFF. As DNA, the CDR3 is TGTGCCATCAGTGCTCTCGGGGCGGGTGAGCAGTTCTTC.

About this clonotype itself: Germline is not matched at one junction end, which may reflect a read error. The chain links TRBV7-9 to TRBJ1-2; no reliable D call. The CDR3 loop spans 16 amino acids. Per the germline V gene, CDR1 is SEHNR and CDR2 is FQNEAQ (reference sequence). The CDR3 loop is CASSLALPGLPYGNTF. The DNA for the CDR3 is TGTGCCAGCAGCTTAGCTCTTCCAGGTCTCCCCTATGGCAACACCTTC.